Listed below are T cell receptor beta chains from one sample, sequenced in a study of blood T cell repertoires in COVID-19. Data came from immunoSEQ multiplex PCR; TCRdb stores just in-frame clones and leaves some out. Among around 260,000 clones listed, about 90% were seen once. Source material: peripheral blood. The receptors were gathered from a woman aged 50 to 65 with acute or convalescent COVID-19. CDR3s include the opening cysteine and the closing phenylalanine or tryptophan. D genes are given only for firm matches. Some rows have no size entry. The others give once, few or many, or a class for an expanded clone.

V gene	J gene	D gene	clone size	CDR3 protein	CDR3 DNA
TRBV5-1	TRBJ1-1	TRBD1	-	CASSSGQGDTEAFF	TGCGCCAGCAGCTCAGGACAGGGGGATACTGAAGCTTTCTTT
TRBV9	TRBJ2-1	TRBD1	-	CASSTMTGGDEQFF	TGTGCCAGCAGCACGATGACAGGGGGGGATGAGCAGTTCTTC
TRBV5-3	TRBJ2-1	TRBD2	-	CARSTPGLAGWGQFF	TGTGCCAGAAGCACGCCGGGACTAGCGGGATGGGGGCAGTTCTTC
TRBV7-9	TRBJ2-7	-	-	CASSLVRGSSYEQYF	TGTGCCAGCAGCTTAGTCAGGGGTAGCTCCTACGAGCAGTACTTC
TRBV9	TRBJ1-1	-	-	CASSVQVGTEAFF	TGTGCCAGCAGCGTACAGGTAGGCACTGAAGCTTTCTTT
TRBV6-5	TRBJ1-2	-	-	CASSITGHQNYGYTF	TGTGCCAGCAGTATAACGGGACACCAGAACTATGGCTACACCTTC
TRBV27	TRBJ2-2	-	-	CASSLGSPGELFF	TGTGCCAGCAGTTTGGGCAGCCCCGGGGAGCTGTTTTTT
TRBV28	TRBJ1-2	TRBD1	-	CASRPSGGGYTF	TGTGCCAGCAGACCTTCAGGGGGAGGCTACACCTTC
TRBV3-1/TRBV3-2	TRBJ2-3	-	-	CASSYPGADTQYF	TGTGCCAGCAGCTACCCAGGCGCAGATACGCAGTATTTT
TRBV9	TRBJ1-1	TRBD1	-	CASSVEGTGVPAFF	TGTGCCAGCAGCGTAGAAGGGACAGGGGTCCCCGCTTTCTTT
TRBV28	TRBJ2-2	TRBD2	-	CASSQREGPGELFF	TGTGCCAGCAGTCAGCGGGAGGGCCCCGGGGAGCTGTTTTTT
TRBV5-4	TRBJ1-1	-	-	CASSWTLAGTLNTEAFF	TGTGCCAGCAGCTGGACGCTAGCCGGGACACTGAACACTGAAGCTTTCTTT
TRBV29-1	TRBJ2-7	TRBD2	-	CSVGGIEQYF	TGCAGCGTCGGGGGGATCGAGCAGTACTTC
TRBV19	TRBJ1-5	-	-	CASSIVGLNQPQHF	TGTGCCAGTAGTATAGTAGGACTTAATCAGCCCCAGCATTTT
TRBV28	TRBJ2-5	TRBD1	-	CASSFGQGGLTQYF	TGTGCCAGCAGCTTCGGACAGGGGGGATTGACCCAGTACTTC
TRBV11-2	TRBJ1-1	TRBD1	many	CASSPWLGRTGSVAEAFF	TGTGCCAGCAGCCCATGGTTAGGCCGGACAGGGTCCGTTGCTGAAGCTTTCTTT